This T cell receptor (beta chain) was captured by sequencing in a study of regulatory T cells in long-lasting Graves disease (TCRdb year 2021). Background on the whole study: Patients with newly diagnosed Graves' disease had been on antithyroid drugs for under 3 months. Peripheral blood TCR sequencing and RNA sequencing compared persistent Graves' disease patients with newly diagnosed Graves' disease patients. A total of 35 or so samples were covered by TCR sequencing, comprising around 13 persistent and about 20 newly diagnosed Graves' disease patients. The study was registered as a clinical trial and conducted in China. What the work shows at the level of the full study, not this receptor alone: The study examined only peripheral blood because the primary lesion, thyroid tissue, could not be accessed. Persistent patients shared more public clonotypes among themselves (fewer than 3,000) than newly diagnosed patients did (approximately 970). The authors noted that the small sample size was a limitation that may lower accuracy. Sequencing and analysis were limited to the TCR beta chain. Persistent disease showed preferential use of TRBV28, TRBJ1-2 and TRBJ2-5, whereas newly diagnosed disease favored TRBV20-1 and TRBJ2-1. Lower TCR Shannon entropy and fewer highly expanded clones were observed in persistent Graves' disease patients than in newly diagnosed patients, which suggested clonal expansion.

Libraries were prepared through multiplex PCR. TCRdb names Illumina HiSeq 4000 as the instrument used. TCR beta libraries were built with iRepertoire HTBI primers and Arm-PCR amplification of CDR3 regions. Before sequencing, the PCR products went through gel purification. Processing in the source paper ran as follows. A total of roughly 58 TRBV and more than twelve TRBJ segments were identified across samples and were used for gene usage analysis of CDR3 amino acid clonotypes. COPE and FqMerger were used to merge filtered high-quality paired reads into contigs. BLAST was used to align contigs to IMGT TRBV, TRBD and TRBJ reference genes, with CDR3 defined following IMGT. Any clonotype with a frequency above 0.1% was counted as a highly expanded clone. Repertoire diversity was measured by Shannon entropy, and V-J evenness by the Gini coefficient. Public clonotypes were defined as clonotypes shared by more than one individual. TCRdb's own reprocessing of the public reads used fastp at Q25 and MiXCR and kept productive beta chains. Each entry is one CDR3 protein sequence, shown with its most common DNA and genes. What appears here as the V and J calls and clone size reflects TCRdb's work, not the paper's. Within this sample are roughly 500,000 distinct CDR3 sequences, with about 14% of them counted one time only. The top ten clonotypes cover roughly a tenth of the sample.

For this chain, trimming is 10 bases at the V end and 8 bases at the J end, and the number of junction bases without a gene match is 8. CDR3 length: 12 amino acids, cysteine to phenylalanine. Solely the CDR3 DNA is kept, with 36 bases framed from the first base. Sequences SNHLY (CDR1) and FYNNEI (CDR2) are obtained from the germline V gene. At least ten counts were recorded for this clonotype. No antigen is known for it. No qualities accompany the bases; no much larger clone lies one base away. What this sample's time point label stands for: newly diagnosed GD, antithyroid drugs for less than 3 months. For both TCR sequencing and RNA sequencing, RNA was extracted from PBMCs in TRIzol. The diagnosis of Graves' disease was made according to American Thyroid Association guidelines. Patients were recruited from an endocrinology department in Xi'an, China. From each patient, roughly 9 milliliters of peripheral blood was collected into an EDTA anticoagulant tube. Ficoll Paque Plus density gradient separation was used to isolate PBMCs, and no further T cell sorting was performed. An Agilent 2100 Bioanalyzer and agarose gel were used to check RNA quality, and a NanoDrop 2000 was used to measure RNA concentration.

This sample also belongs to another study, concerning T cells in Graves' hyperthyroidism and ophthalmopathy. As noted in the second study: Stable Graves' hyperthyroidism was defined as no progression to ophthalmopathy during 18 months of follow-up. The hyperthyroidism patients were between 18 and 65 years old and newly diagnosed, with a disease duration of less than 2 months. Patients with uncontrolled infections, other autoimmune diseases, pregnancy or lactation were excluded. Diagnoses were established on the basis of clinical symptoms, serum thyroxine and TRAb, thyroid ultrasound, and orbital computed tomography. The TCR CDR3 was subjected to a first round of RT-PCR using the HTBI primer set and the Qiagen OneStep RT-PCR kit. Most expanded thyroid clonotypes (frequency above 0.001) were also found in blood, which suggests that blood repertoires may mirror thyroid immune responses. In cross-validation, a model built on a 13 V-J signature told ophthalmopathy apart from stable hyperthyroidism with less than 90% sensitivity and roughly 81% specificity, and in testing the same model reached 80%/75%. In validation, the model predicted progression to ophthalmopathy a median of around 6.5 months before onset, with about 64% sensitivity and nearly 75% specificity. TCR V-J signatures able to tell the groups apart were searched for in a discovery cohort of 90 to 100 patients, of whom more than 40 had Graves' ophthalmopathy and some 60 had stable Graves' hyperthyroidism. Prospective prediction of ophthalmopathy was tested in an independent validation cohort consisting of fewer than 20 hyperthyroidism patients and over 15 patients who later progressed to ophthalmopathy. For training and testing, the 100 or so patients in the discovery cohort were randomly divided in a 7:3 ratio. The study also compared thyroid tissue and blood T-cell repertoires from several Graves' hyperthyroidism patients. Following sampling, methimazole starting at 30 mg daily was given to hyperthyroidism patients, and high-dose intravenous methylprednisolone was given to ophthalmopathy patients. Libraries were constructed in a second round of multiplex PCR, after which size selection and purification were carried out. Paired-end sequencing of the libraries was performed with 100 bp reads on an Illumina HiSeq2000. SOAPnuke was used to process the raw data, throwing out any read that contained adapters or uncalled bases, had a mean Phred below 15, or lacked an exact constant-primer or identifier match. COPE v1.2.5 was used to merge the high-quality paired reads, and each unique nucleotide sequence was defined as a clonotype. MiTCR v1.1 was used to align the clonotypes against IMGT TRBV, TRBD and TRBJ reference segments. Analysis was restricted to V-J combinations with a frequency above 0.0001, which covered roughly 99% of repertoires. A TCS score was defined as the ratio of F50 (clonal expansion) to E x V (chaos), with BLOSUM62-based TCRdist applied between CDR3 peptides within each V-J. Welch's t-statistics and random forest reduced just over 500 V-J features to 10 to 15, which were used in a naive Bayes classifier (R e1071). No statistical method was used to set the sample size in advance, and investigators knew the group allocation. TCR Vbeta CDR3 sequencing of fewer than 150 peripheral blood samples (43 ophthalmopathy, 75 to 85 hyperthyroidism and roughly 17 progressor patients) is reported in the paper.

This receptor was taken from a young man with Graves disease. Donor details come from another sample of the same person, matched by shared clones. The chain links TRBV2 with TRBJ1-5, with 7 middle bases fitting TRBD1. Source: peripheral blood mononuclear cells (PBMCs), taken at new diagnosis, from a patient treated with antithyroid drugs. CDR3 loop: CATRGAGEPQHF. Here is the DNA: TGTGCCACCAGGGGGGCCGGGGAGCCCCAGCATTTT.